The 19 T cell receptor beta chains presented below share a single source sample, sequenced in a study of Ad26.COV2.S vaccination and SARS-CoV-2 variants. Treatment meaning: some 20 received Ad26.COV2.S at low or high dose, single or two shots; 5 received placebo; per-sample allocation not given. At day 63 after the first vaccine or placebo injection, samples were drawn. Sequenced by immunoSEQ multiplex PCR; TCRdb stores in-frame clones only, minus some. The sample consists of 200,000 to 300,000 clones, around 87% of them appearing once. Sequencing used peripheral blood, obtained in a trial of Ad26.COV2.S vaccine versus placebo. These receptors all come from a person aged 18-65 years who received the Ad26.COV2.S COVID-19 vaccine or a placebo.

Concerning this clone itself: Other DNA sequences from this sample encode an identical CDR3 as well. The genes are TRBV7-9 and TRBJ1-2; D ambiguous. Between the trimmed V and J ends, which lost 5 bases and 4 bases, there was a span of 5 bases. CDR1 and CDR2 (germline): SEHNR, FQNEAQ (reference sequence). CDR3 length: 11 residues. This CDR3 reads CASSRGYGYTF. CDR3 DNA: TGTGCCAGCAGCCGGGGCTATGGCTACACCTTC. The whole variable domain, remainder taken from reference TRBV7-9 and TRBJ1-2, is DTGVSQNPRHKITKRGQNVTFRCDPISEHNRLYWYRQTLGQGPEFLTYFQNEAQLEKSRLLSDRFSAERPKGSFSTLEIQRTEQGDSAMYLCASSRGYGYTFGSGTRLTVV.

The J gene is TRBJ1-4, the V gene TRBV6-5, with unresolved D. CDR3 length equals 11 residues. The V gene's germline CDR1 is MNHEY and CDR2 SVGAGI. V was clipped by 7 bases and J by 5 bases, with 5 bases between them. In DNA form, the CDR3 reads TGTGCCAGCAAGGCGAATGAAAAACTGTTTTTT. Its protein is CASKANEKLFF.

The J gene is TRBJ2-3, the V gene TRBV10-3, with no clear D. Per the germline V gene, CDR1 is ENHRY and CDR2 is SYGVKD. This CDR3 spans 16 amino acids. V was shortened by 6 bases and J by 0 bases, with 16 bases between the two germline ends. The CDR3 sequence is CAISPGPQPSTDTQYF. In nucleotides, the CDR3 is TGTGCCATCAGCCCGGGCCCCCAACCTAGCACAGATACGCAGTATTTT.

This chain joins TRBV10-3 and TRBJ1-4; D ambiguous. V lost 8 bases and J lost 7, with 14 bases in between. Germline CDR1 is ENHRY and CDR2 is SYGVKD. The CDR3 runs 13 residues. DNA for the CDR3: TGTGCCATCTCCGACATCGTGGGTGAAAAACTGTTTTTT. Its translation: CAISDIVGEKLFF.

The gene calls are TRBV7-8 and TRBJ2-7; no reliable D call. The germline gives CDR1 SGHVS, CDR2 FQNEAQ. Trimming took 7 bases from V and 0 from J, leaving 13 bases between them. The CDR3 is 14 amino acids. The CDR3 loop reads CASIPGFLSYEQYF. CDR3 coding DNA: TGTGCCAGCATCCCCGGCTTTCTCTCCTACGAGCAGTACTTC.

This sequence joins TRBV11-2 and TRBJ2-5; D is perhaps TRBD1 or TRBD2 (5 bases each). The CDR3 runs to 15 residues. Germline V gene lookup returns CDR1 SGHAT and CDR2 FQNNGV. The V end lost 5 bases, the J end lost 6 bases, and 19 bases lay between the germline ends. In nucleotides, the CDR3 is TGTGCCAGCAGCGCGGGCCGGGTCCCGGGACAGACCCAGTACTTC. Translation gives CASSAGRVPGQTQYF.

V gene TRBV10-3 combines with J gene TRBJ1-3; no firm D call. Germline V gives CDR1 ENHRY, CDR2 SYGVKD. The CDR3 is made up of 13 amino acids. Trimming took off 3 bases at V and 0 bases at J, with 3 bases between the two ends. CDR3 protein: CAISDNSGNTIYF. The CDR3 DNA is TGTGCCATCAGTGACAACTCTGGAAACACCATATATTTT.

The chain recombines TRBV6-4 with TRBJ2-3; 14 bases map to TRBD2. J gave up 5 bases and V 5 bases, and 3 bases lay outside the gene matches. Germline-derived CDR1 and CDR2 are MRHNA and SNTAGT. The CDR3 totals 15 residues. The CDR3 DNA reads TGTGCCAGCAGTTCCGGGACTAGCGGGGGAGATACGCAGTATTTT. Protein sequence: CASSSGTSGGDTQYF.

This chain links TRBV28 with TRBJ2-3; TRBD1 matches 8 bases. This CDR3 has 15 amino acids. The germline CDR1 and CDR2 sequences are MDHEN and SYDVKM. The junction had 5 bases not matched to a gene; V was cut back by 4 bases and J by 2 bases. CDR3 residues: CASSSGQGHTDTQYF. The CDR3 DNA is TGTGCCAGCAGTTCTGGACAGGGCCACACAGATACGCAGTATTTT.

The chain couples TRBV24-1 to TRBJ2-1; 9 nucleotides align to TRBD2. Trimming cost V 3 bases and J 8 bases; bases outside gene matches: 10. Germline CDR1 KGHDR, CDR2 SFDVKD. The length of the CDR3 is 16 residues. CDR3 protein: CATSDLRGGGSHEQFF. The DNA of the CDR3 is TGTGCCACCAGTGATCTGCGGGGGGGCGGTTCCCATGAGCAGTTCTTC.

The DNA for the CDR3 is TGTGCCACCAGCACGGACTACTACGAGCAGTACTTC. It is translated as CATSTDYYEQYF. The chain employs TRBV15 and TRBJ2-7, with D possibly matching TRBD2 (6 bases). CDR1 and CDR2 from the germline V gene are LNHNV and YYDKDF (reference sequence). The CDR3 runs to 12 residues. V was shortened by 4 bases and J by 3 bases, with 7 bases between the two germline ends.

The rearrangement joins TRBV7-3 to TRBJ2-3; 7 bases map to TRBD1. CDR3 length: 15 amino acids. V trimming: 5 bases; J trimming: 1 base; junction bases outside the gene matches: 6. Germline V gives CDR1 SGHTA, CDR2 FQGTGA. In DNA form, the CDR3 reads TGTGCCAGCAGCCTCAGGACAGGAGGCACAGATACGCAGTATTTT. Translation gives CASSLRTGGTDTQYF.

This clone was seen only a few times. J is TRBJ2-1 and V is TRBV4-3; D gene unclear. CDR3 length equals 16 residues. V lost 0 bases, J lost 0 bases, and 9 bases lay in between. Germline lookup yields CDR1 LGHNA and CDR2 YSLEER. CDR3 residues: CASSQDEESSYNEQFF. The DNA of the CDR3 is TGCGCCAGCAGCCAAGATGAGGAAAGCTCCTACAATGAGCAGTTCTTC.

This clone was observed a handful of times. The genes are TRBV25-1 and TRBJ2-5, with D possibly called TRBD1 or TRBD2 (5 bases each). The CDR3 totals 14 residues. The V end lost 3 bases, the J end lost 5 bases, and 13 bases lay between the germline ends. Germline CDR1 reads MGHDK; CDR2 reads SYGVNS. CDR3 sequence: CASSDPDGTETQYF. The DNA of the CDR3 is TGTGCCAGCAGTGACCCGGACGGGACGGAGACCCAGTACTTC.

The chain employs TRBV21-1 and TRBJ1-2; the table's D gene call, TRBD1, was not cross checked with the DNA. TRBV21-1 is labeled a pseudogene. The CDR3 extends over 21 amino acids. The DNA of the CDR3 is TGTGCCAGCAGCAAAGCACCCGGACAGGGTCTTTGTATCAACGCTTTCTATGGCTACACCTTC. Its protein is CASSKAPGQGLCINAFYGYTF.

DNA for the CDR3: TGTGCCTGGGGGTTCATGGGCGGCTACACCTTC. It yields the protein CAWGFMGGYTF. The gene calls are TRBV30 and TRBJ1-2; the D is unclear. Per the germline V gene, CDR1 is GTSNPN and CDR2 is SVGIG (reference sequence). The CDR3 contains 11 residues. Trimming took 5 bases from V and 8 from J, leaving 12 bases between them.

This clone was recorded only once. The rearrangement uses TRBV18 and TRBJ2-2, with 10 positions matching TRBD2. The germline V gene has CDR1 KGHSH and CDR2 LQKENI. V lost 6 bases to trimming and J lost 0 bases; unmatched junction nucleotides: 13. The CDR3 is 19 residues long. DNA of the CDR3: TGTGCCAGCTCGGGACTTCCAGCGGGGGGGTTCGCGAACACCGGGGAGCTGTTTTTT. Its translation: CASSGLPAGGFANTGELFF.

There are a few counts of this clone. This chain connects TRBV9 to TRBJ1-4; a weak D match, TRBD1 (5 bases). The length of the CDR3 is 17 residues. CDR1 SGDLS and CDR2 YYNGEE come from the germline V gene. Trimming took off 0 bases at V and 3 bases at J, with 15 bases between the two ends. CDR3 sequence reads: CASSVGGSGAANEKLFF. The CDR3, as DNA: TGTGCCAGCAGCGTAGGCGGCAGCGGGGCGGCTAATGAAAAACTGTTTTTT. Together with reference TRBV9 and TRBJ1-4, the CDR3 gives the full variable domain: DSGVTQTPKHLITATGQRVTLRCSPRSGDLSVYWYQQSLDQGLQFLIQYYNGEERAKGNILERFSAQQFPDLHSELNLSSLELGDSALYFCASSVGGSGAANEKLFFGSGTQLSVL.

This chain links TRBV19 with TRBJ1-5; TRBD1 aligns across 9 bases. The CDR3 has 16 amino acids. The J segment lost 7 bases and the V segment lost 5 bases, leaving 12 bases of the junction unmatched. The germline CDR1 and CDR2 sequences are LNHDA and SQIVND (reference sequence). CDR3 DNA sequence: TGTGCCAGTAGTCCCTACTCGTGGACAGGGGAACAGCCCCAGCATTTT. It codes for CASSPYSWTGEQPQHF.